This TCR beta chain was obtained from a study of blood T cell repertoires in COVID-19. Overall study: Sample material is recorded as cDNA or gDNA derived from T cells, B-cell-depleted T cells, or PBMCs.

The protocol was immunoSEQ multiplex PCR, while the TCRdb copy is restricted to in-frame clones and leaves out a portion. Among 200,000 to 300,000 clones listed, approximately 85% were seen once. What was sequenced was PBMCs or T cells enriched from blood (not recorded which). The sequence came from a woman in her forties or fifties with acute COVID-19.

The CDR3 protein is CASGASGGYEQYF. CDR3 DNA: TGTGCCAGCGGGGCCTCGGGGGGCTACGAGCAGTACTTC. The V gene is TRBV9, the J gene TRBJ2-7; 7 bases line up with TRBD2. CDR3 length: 13 residues. V dropped 7 bases and J dropped 3; count of bases not matched to a gene: 7. Germline-derived CDR1 and CDR2 are SGDLS and YYNGEE.